Listed below are T cell receptor beta chains from one sample, sequenced in a study of PD-L1 blockade in urothelial cancer. Assay used: immunoSEQ multiplex PCR; TCRdb lists only in-frame clones, some missing. The table has about 35,000 clones, roughly 87% seen once. The sample in question was PBMCs, obtained around atezolizumab (anti-PD-L1) treatment. Receptors originate from a man aged 65-85 years with urothelial cancer. Each CDR3 is given with its conserved first and last residue. Each record gives: V gene, D gene, clone size, J gene, CDR3 DNA, CDR3 protein. The D gene is left open where the match is weak. Some rows have no size entry. The others give once, few or many, or a class for an expanded clone.

TRBV5-1	TRBD1	.	TRBJ1-1	TGCGCCAGCAGCCACCAGGGGGGAACTGAAGCTTTCTTT	CASSHQGGTEAFF
TRBV12-2	.	few	TRBJ2-3	TGTGCAAGTCGCTTACCTCCGGGGGGAATAACGCAGTATTTT	CASRLPPGGITQYF
TRBV6-6	TRBD1	once	TRBJ2-7	TGTGCCAGCAGACAAAAGGGACAGGGCTCCTACGAGCAGTACTTC	CASRQKGQGSYEQYF
TRBV9	.	.	TRBJ1-3	TGTGCCAGCAGCGTAGGTACCGGTATATCTGGAAACACCATATATTTT	CASSVGTGISGNTIYF
TRBV19	TRBD1	.	TRBJ1-3	TGTGCCAGTAGTTCGGGACAGCTGGGAAACACCATATATTTT	CASSSGQLGNTIYF
TRBV29-1	.	.	TRBJ1-1	TGCAGCGGATTAACCAGGGGAAACACTGAAGCTTTCTTT	CSGLTRGNTEAFF
TRBV5-1	TRBD1	.	TRBJ1-2	TGCGCCAGCAGCTTAACGAGACAGGGGGCGCGCAATGGCTACACCTTC	CASSLTRQGARNGYTF
TRBV11-3	.	.	TRBJ2-6	TGTGCCAGCAGCCCTGGGGGAGGCCTGGGGGCCAACGTCCTGACTTTC	CASSPGGGLGANVLTF
TRBV6-5	TRBD1	.	TRBJ1-2	TGTGCCAGCAGTTACTCCCACAGGGGGCACTATGGCTACACCTTC	CASSYSHRGHYGYTF
TRBV11-3	.	.	TRBJ2-3	TGTGCCAGCAGCTCCAGGGGAGTCACAGATACGCAGTATTTT	CASSSRGVTDTQYF
TRBV5-6	.	.	TRBJ1-2	TGTGCCAGCAGCCTCGGACAACCTAGGGGCTACACCTTC	CASSLGQPRGYTF
TRBV19	.	once	TRBJ1-1	TGTGCTACCTGGGCCGGGGGAGGAACTGAAGCTTTCTTT	CATWAGGGTEAFF
TRBV5-6	TRBD1	.	TRBJ1-2	TGTGCCAGCAGCTTGTTAGGGCAGGGGGCTTTCGACGGCTACACCTTC	CASSLLGQGAFDGYTF
TRBV19	TRBD2	once	TRBJ2-3	TGTGCCTCTAGGGAGGGCGGTTCAACAGATACGCAGTATTTT	CASREGGSTDTQYF
TRBV7-2	.	.	TRBJ1-2	TGTGCCAGCAGCTTAGTGGCTGATCTGATGGGCTACACCTTC	CASSLVADLMGYTF
TRBV18	TRBD1	.	TRBJ2-7	TGTGCCAGCTCATGGGACAGAGAGACCTACGAGCAGTACTTC	CASSWDRETYEQYF
TRBV7-2	.	.	TRBJ2-2	TGTGCCAGCAGCTTGCGAGGTACCGGGGAGCTGTTTTTT	CASSLRGTGELFF
TRBV7-2	TRBD1	few	TRBJ1-4	TGTGCCAGCAGTCAGGGGGTTCGGGGGTTGAATGAAAAACTGTTTTTT	CASSQGVRGLNEKLFF
TRBV5-1	.	.	TRBJ2-1	TGCGCCAGCAGCCCGACCGGAGGCTACTACAATGAGCAGTTCTTC	CASSPTGGYYNEQFF
TRBV15	TRBD1	.	TRBJ2-7	TGTGCCACCAGCAGGGACAGGGGAAACTCCTACGAGCAGTACTTC	CATSRDRGNSYEQYF
TRBV7-6	.	few	TRBJ2-2	TGTGCCAGCAGCGCCGGGATCGGGGCCGGGGAGCTGTTTTTT	CASSAGIGAGELFF
TRBV6-6	.	.	TRBJ2-2	TGTGCCAGCTACCTTTGGGGGGAGCACACCGGGGAGCTGTTTTTT	CASYLWGEHTGELFF
TRBV4-3	TRBD2	.	TRBJ2-1	TGCGCCAGCAGCCAAGGGGTTTCTTCGGGACTAGCGGGTTTGGAGCAGTTCTTC	CASSQGVSSGLAGLEQFF
TRBV27	TRBD2	.	TRBJ2-3	TGTGCCAGCAGTTTCGGACTAGCGGTCACAGATACGCAGTATTTT	CASSFGLAVTDTQYF
TRBV6-1	TRBD2	once	TRBJ2-2	TGTGCCAGCAGTGACCGGGGGGTGGGGGAGCTGTTTTTT	CASSDRGVGELFF
TRBV9	.	.	TRBJ1-2	TGTGCCAGCAGCAATGACAGGCACTATGGCTACACCTTC	CASSNDRHYGYTF